One and the same sample provided the 8 T cell receptor beta chains below, sequenced in a study of TIL therapy for anti-PD-1-resistant metastatic lung cancer. Described time point: pre-treatment sample, taken before nivolumab and TIL therapy. The libraries were made with immunoSEQ v3. Assay: immunoSEQ multiplex PCR; the TCRdb copy retains only in-frame clones and omits some. The table has 30,000 to 45,000 clones, 73% seen once. Sequenced here: blood, sampled at baseline. The receptors derive from a person between 25 and 80 years old with non-small cell lung cancer.

This clone has only a few counts. The chain uses TRBV14 and TRBJ1-2; D is possibly TRBD1 (6 bases). The CDR3 has 14 amino acids. The germline V gene encodes CDR1 SGHDN and CDR2 FVKESK. Trimming removed 1 base from V and 4 bases from J, with 10 bases in between. For the CDR3, the DNA is TGTGCCAGCAGCCAAGGAACAGGGCTCTATGGCTACACCTTC. Protein product: CASSQGTGLYGYTF.

The count of this clone is one. V usage is TRBV19 and J usage is TRBJ1-4; 8 bases are shared with TRBD1. V lost 3 bases and J lost 7; bases outside the gene matches: 4. This CDR3 comprises 14 residues. Germline loops: CDR1 LNHDA, CDR2 SQIVND (reference sequence). CDR3 coding DNA: TGTGCCAGTAGTATCCAGGGGGCAGGTGAAAAACTGTTTTTT. This gives the protein CASSIQGAGEKLFF.

CDR3 sequence reads: CASSPDRSTGELFF. The CDR3 DNA reads as TGTGCCAGCAGCCCGGACAGGTCCACCGGGGAGCTGTTTTTT. This chain uses TRBV7-8 with TRBJ2-2; 7 bases are a match to TRBD1. The CDR3 totals 14 residues. Germline V gene lookup returns CDR1 SGHVS and CDR2 FQNEAQ. J lost 4 bases, V lost 5 bases, and 4 bases had no gene match.

This clone was detected a few times. The chain combines TRBV14 with TRBJ1-6; a possible D gene is TRBD1 (6 bases). This CDR3 comprises 15 residues. CDR1 and CDR2 (germline): SGHDN, FVKESK. The V and J ends lost 4 bases and 4 bases respectively, with 11 bases between them. The CDR3, as DNA: TGTGCCAGCAGCCCTACGGGACATTATAATTCACCCCTCCACTTT. It translates to CASSPTGHYNSPLHF.

This clone came up a few times. V usage is TRBV7-9 and J usage is TRBJ1-5; 7 nucleotides align to TRBD1. This CDR3 comprises 17 residues. Per germline, CDR1 SEHNR and CDR2 FQNEAQ (reference sequence). Unmatched junction bases numbered 13, after V lost 5 bases and J lost 3 bases. CDR3 sequence reads: CASSLGYRQGLNQPQHF. CDR3 bases: TGTGCCAGCAGCCTTGGTTATCGACAGGGTCTCAATCAGCCCCAGCATTTT.

The CDR3 DNA reads as TGCGCCAGCAGCTTGGGTTCGGTGGGTCTCGATACGCAGTATTTT. This gives the protein CASSLGSVGLDTQYF. The chain is built from TRBV5-1 and TRBJ2-3; D gene unclear. CDR3 length equals 15 residues. In germline, CDR1 is SGHRS, CDR2 YFSETQ. V was cut by 0 bases and J by 6 bases, with 14 bases left in between. Variable domain in full (rest from reference TRBV5-1 and TRBJ2-3): KAGVTQTPRYLIKTRGQQVTLSCSPISGHRSVSWYQQTPGQGLQFLFEYFSETQRNKGNFPGRFSGRQFSNSRSEMNVSTLELGDSALYLCASSLGSVGLDTQYFGPGTRLTVL.

This chain uses TRBV7-2 with TRBJ1-6; the D is unclear. Per germline, CDR1 SGHTA and CDR2 FQGNSA. This CDR3 comprises 15 residues. V lost 7 bases, J lost 0 bases, and 10 bases lay in between. The CDR3: CASIPESSYNSPLHF. The CDR3 DNA sequence: TGTGCCAGCATCCCAGAGAGCTCCTATAATTCACCCCTCCACTTT. Filled out from reference TRBV7-2 and TRBJ1-6, the complete variable domain reads GAGVSQSPSNKVTEKGKDVELRCDPISGHTALYWYRQSLGQGLEFLIYFQGNSAPDKSGLPSDRFSAERTGGSVSTLTIQRTQQEDSAVYLCASIPESSYNSPLHFGNGTRLTVT.

V is TRBV9 and J is TRBJ2-1; D is possibly TRBD2 (7 bases). Germline V gene sequence: CDR1 SGDLS, CDR2 YYNGEE. V was cut by 2 bases and J by 5 bases, with 14 bases left in between. The CDR3 covers 15 residues. The CDR3: CASSVLGGADNEQFF. For the CDR3, the DNA is TGTGCCAGCAGCGTTCTAGGGGGGGCCGACAATGAGCAGTTCTTC.